The entry that follows covers one T cell receptor (beta chain) sequence. Its antigen is still unknown. The input lacks base qualities; no much larger clone sits a single base away. Trimming costs V 5 bases and J 4 bases, and their ends lie 14 bases apart. According to the germline V gene (reference sequence), CDR1 reads LNHDA and CDR2 reads SQIVND. There are 14 amino acids in the CDR3, from cysteine to phenylalanine inclusive. CDR3 DNA is the only sequence kept; it has 42 bases, read in frame from the first base. The data stem from a study of T cells in Graves' hyperthyroidism and ophthalmopathy (dated by TCRdb to between 2017 and 2020). At the level of the whole study: Peripheral blood was sampled at the time of initial diagnosis, prior to any treatment. Once sampling was done, hyperthyroidism patients were given methimazole at a starting dose of 30 mg daily, whereas ophthalmopathy patients were given high-dose intravenous methylprednisolone. TCR V-J signatures able to tell the groups apart were searched for in a discovery cohort of some 100 patients, of whom over 40 had Graves' ophthalmopathy and roughly 57 had stable Graves' hyperthyroidism. According to the paper, TCR Vbeta CDR3 sequencing was carried out on some 130 peripheral blood samples, which came from about 45 ophthalmopathy, some 73 hyperthyroidism and approximately 17 progressor patients. Prospective prediction of ophthalmopathy was tested in an independent validation cohort consisting of under 20 hyperthyroidism patients and approximately 16 patients who later progressed to ophthalmopathy. In more than 5 Graves' hyperthyroidism patients, the study also compared T-cell repertoires from thyroid tissue with T-cell repertoires from blood. For training and testing, the 100 or so patients in the discovery cohort were randomly divided in a 7:3 ratio. Findings and caveats that apply to the study as a whole: In cross-validation, a model built on a 13 V-J signature told ophthalmopathy apart from stable hyperthyroidism with 85% to 90% sensitivity and around 84% specificity, and in testing the same model reached 80%/75%. Sample size was not statistically predetermined, and blinding of investigators to group allocation was not performed. In validation, progression to ophthalmopathy was predicted by the model with 70.59% sensitivity and about 72% specificity, a median of approximately 6.5 months before onset. Most expanded thyroid clonotypes (frequency above 0.001) were also detected in blood, suggesting blood repertoires may reflect thyroid immune responses.

TCR beta CDR3 regions were amplified from RNA transcripts. The first round of RT-PCR for the TCR CDR3 was performed with the HTBI primer set and the Qiagen OneStep RT-PCR kit. The libraries were constructed in a second round of multiplex PCR and then size-selected and purified. Libraries were sequenced paired-end with 100 bp reads on an Illumina HiSeq2000. As for how the authors treated the data: SOAPnuke was used to process the raw data, with reads discarded if the reads contained adapters or uncalled bases, had a mean Phred below 15, or lacked an exact constant-primer or identifier match. COPE v1.2.5 was used to merge the high-quality paired reads, and each unique nucleotide sequence was defined as a clonotype. MiTCR v1.1 was used to align the clonotypes against IMGT TRBV, TRBD and TRBJ reference segments. Analysis was restricted to V-J combinations with a frequency above 0.0001, which covered over 98% of repertoires. A TCS score was defined as the ratio of F50 (clonal expansion) to E x V (chaos), with BLOSUM62-based TCRdist applied between CDR3 peptides within each V-J. Welch's t-statistics and random forest reduced approximately 520 V-J features to 13, which were used in a naive Bayes classifier (R e1071). Thyroid-blood repertoire similarity was quantified with the Morisita-Horn index. The public reads were reanalyzed by TCRdb: fastp trimming at Q25, MiXCR alignment, in-frame beta chains only. One record per CDR3 amino acid sequence lists the most common genes and DNA. These V and J calls are TCRdb output, not the study's own analysis. This sample lists hundreds of thousands of distinct CDR3 sequences; over 35% were detected once. The ten largest clonotypes hold around 10% of the sample.

Graves' hyperthyroidism was defined as stable when no progression to ophthalmopathy occurred over 18 months of follow-up. Hyperthyroidism patients were newly diagnosed, had a disease duration of under 2 months, and were aged 18 to 65 years. Any patient with an uncontrolled infection, another autoimmune disease, pregnancy or lactation was excluded. Diagnoses were established on the basis of clinical symptoms, serum thyroxine and TRAb, thyroid ultrasound, and orbital computed tomography. PBMCs were isolated from about 9.2 ml of fresh peripheral blood by Ficoll-Paque density gradient centrifugation. Total RNA was extracted with Trizol reagent, and quality was checked on an Agilent 2100 Bioanalyzer.

The sequence came from a young man with Graves' hyperthyroidism. The sequence is built from TRBV19 and TRBJ2-5; TRBD1 might be the D gene, on 6 matching bases. The material sequenced was blood. This receptor has the CDR3 CASSPDRRSETQYF. The nucleotide sequence reads as follows: TGTGCCAGTAGTCCTGACAGGCGGTCAGAGACCCAGTACTTC.